What follows are 14 T cell receptor beta chains derived from one specimen sequenced in a study of OX40 agonist ivuxolimab in advanced cancers. The method was immunoSEQ multiplex PCR; TCRdb's version includes in-frame clones alone and lacks a portion of them. The repertoire holds roughly 57,000 clones, with approximately 84% as singletons. The material was CD4+ or CD8+ T cells sorted from blood, obtained in a trial of the OX40 agonist ivuxolimab. All receptors derive from an adult with an advanced solid tumor such as melanoma, head and neck, liver or kidney cancer.

The V call is TRBV5-1, the J call TRBJ1-1, with D tentatively TRBD1 (5 bases). The ends were cut back, 1 base at V and 8 bases at J, with 9 bases in the middle. Germline-derived CDR1 and CDR2 are SGHRS and YFSETQ. The CDR3 is 12 amino acids. This CDR3 reads CASSLQGQEAFF. DNA for the CDR3: TGCGCCAGCAGCTTGCAGGGTCAAGAAGCTTTCTTT.

There are a few counts of this clone. The J gene is TRBJ1-3, the V gene TRBV6-5; tentatively, D is TRBD1 (6 bases). The CDR3 covers 15 residues. V was cut by 6 bases and J by 0 bases, with 12 bases left in between. Per germline, CDR1 MNHEY and CDR2 SVGAGI. CDR3 nucleotides: TGTGCCAGCAGCCGAAGGGGGGGCTCTGGAAACACCATATATTTT. This encodes CASSRRGGSGNTIYF.

The V call is TRBV6-5, the J call TRBJ1-1; D gene ambiguous. With 8 bases removed from V and 1 base from J, the gap between germline ends came to 17 bases. Germline V gene sequence: CDR1 MNHEY, CDR2 SVGAGI. CDR3 length: 15 residues. CDR3 protein: CASHLIRGGNTEAFF. The CDR3 DNA follows: TGTGCCAGCCACTTGATCCGTGGAGGGAACACTGAAGCTTTCTTT.

This chain uses TRBV10-3 with TRBJ1-5; 8 nucleotides match TRBD1. V lost 5 bases, J lost 1 base, and 4 bases stayed unmatched. The CDR3 covers 15 residues. Germline V lookup: CDR1 ENHRY, CDR2 SYGVKD. CDR3 nucleotides: TGTGCCATCAGTAAGGACAGGGCAAGCAATCAGCCCCAGCATTTT. Its translation: CAISKDRASNQPQHF.

This clone qualifies as medium-sized. This sequence joins TRBV6-5 and TRBJ2-2, with 9 bases that match TRBD1. This CDR3 contains 14 residues. Per the germline V gene, CDR1 is MNHEY and CDR2 is SVGAGI. V was clipped by 8 bases and J by 5 bases; unmatched bases: 6. DNA of the CDR3: TGTGCCAGCTCTGGGACAGGGTCAACCGGGGAGCTGTTTTTT. It translates to CASSGTGSTGELFF.

This chain joins TRBV5-1 and TRBJ2-2, with TRBD1 matching over 8 bases. Looked up from germline, CDR1 is SGHRS and CDR2 is YFSETQ. The length of the CDR3 is 17 residues. The J segment lost 3 bases and the V segment lost 4 bases, leaving 11 bases of the junction unmatched. The CDR3 nucleotides are TGCGCCAGCAGCCTACGAGGGACAGGAAGTTACACCGGGGAGCTGTTTTTT. It yields the protein CASSLRGTGSYTGELFF.

The chain joins TRBV5-4 to TRBJ2-5; perhaps TRBD2 as D (6 bases). This CDR3 is 16 amino acids long. V was pared by 4 bases and J by 1 base, with 17 bases between. The germline gives CDR1 SGHNT, CDR2 YYREEE (reference sequence). Written as DNA, the CDR3 is TGTGCCAGCAGCCCTACCCTAGGCGGGGCCCAAGAGACCCAGTACTTC. This sequence encodes CASSPTLGGAQETQYF.

J is TRBJ2-1 and V is TRBV10-3; 7 bases agree with TRBD2. CDR1 ENHRY and CDR2 SYGVKD come from the germline V gene. There are 14 residues in the CDR3. Trimming took 8 bases from V and 6 from J; bases not matched to a gene: 10. This chain's CDR3 is CAIGSTSRVNEQFF. CDR3 DNA sequence: TGTGCCATCGGTTCGACTAGCCGGGTCAATGAGCAGTTCTTC.

This clone was found once. The chain joins TRBV6-5 to TRBJ2-7, with 7 bases fitting TRBD1. The CDR3 is 15 residues long. Trimming took 5 bases from V and 5 from J; bases not matched to a gene: 12. CDR1 and CDR2 (germline): MNHEY, SVGAGI. CDR3 sequence reads: CASSQPGQPSDEQYF. CDR3 sequence (DNA): TGTGCCAGCAGTCAACCGGGACAGCCTTCGGACGAGCAGTACTTC.

V usage is TRBV11-2 and J usage is TRBJ2-4, with 8 bases aligning to TRBD1. CDR3 length equals 16 residues. Trimming removed 5 bases from V and 4 bases from J; junction bases left unmatched: 10. From germline, CDR1 is SGHAT and CDR2 FQNNGV. CDR3 sequence: CASSENTGTGKNIQYF. DNA of the CDR3: TGTGCCAGCAGCGAGAACACCGGGACAGGAAAAAACATTCAGTACTTC.

The genes are TRBV2 and TRBJ2-4; the D is unclear. The V end lost 0 bases, the J end lost 3 bases, and 6 bases lay between the germline ends. Looked up from germline, CDR1 is SNHLY and CDR2 is FYNNEI. This CDR3 is 14 amino acids long. The CDR3 DNA reads TGTGCCAGCAGTGAAGCTAGGAACAAAAACATTCAGTACTTC. As protein: CASSEARNKNIQYF. Complete variable domain (other parts from reference TRBV2 and TRBJ2-4): EPEVTQTPSHQVTQMGQEVILRCVPISNHLYFYWYRQILGQKVEFLVSFYNNEISEKSEIFDDQFSVERPDGSNFTLKIRSTKLEDSAMYFCASSEARNKNIQYFGAGTRLSVL.

The J gene is TRBJ1-4, the V gene TRBV5-6; D gene unclear. Trimming took 2 bases from V and 3 from J, leaving 5 bases between them. The CDR3 consists of 13 residues. Germline V CDR1 and CDR2: SGHDT, YYEEEE. As DNA, the CDR3 is TGTGCCAGCAGCTTACGGGCTAATGAAAAACTGTTTTTT. Translating it yields CASSLRANEKLFF.

The chain is built from TRBV28 and TRBJ1-5; D is unresolved. CDR3 length equals 14 residues. Trimming cost V 6 bases and J 7 bases, with 16 bases left between them. Germline V CDR1 and CDR2: MDHEN, SYDVKM. CDR3 DNA: TGTGCCAGCAGCCCTGAGGGCAGGCGGCAGCCCCAGCATTTT. It codes for CASSPEGRRQPQHF. The whole variable domain, filled in from reference TRBV28 and TRBJ1-5, reads DVKVTQSSRYLVKRTGEKVFLECVQDMDHENMFWYRQDPGLGLRLIYFSYDVKMKEKGDIPEGYSVSREKKERFSLILESASTNQTSMYLCASSPEGRRQPQHFGDGTRLSIL.

The rearrangement links TRBV6-1 to TRBJ2-1; D ambiguous. CDR1 and CDR2 from the germline V gene are MNHNS and SASEGT. V shed 2 bases and J shed 4 bases, with 9 bases lying between them. The CDR3 is 14 amino acids. The DNA of the CDR3 is TGTGCCAGCAGTGAATTATTGGGATACAATGAGCAGTTCTTC. Translated: CASSELLGYNEQFF.